This TCR beta chain was found in a study of tumor-infiltrating lymphocytes in primary liver carcinoma. Germline DNA was also extracted, while the blood RNA originated from unsorted whole blood. As for this clonotype: With a much larger clone just one base away, this may be a read error.

The ends were cut back, 2 bases at V and 0 bases at J, with 11 bases in the middle. CDR1 is MNHNY, CDR2 SVGAGI, per germline (reference sequence). This CDR3 is 16 amino acids long. Using a constant-region primer together with ProtoScript II reverse transcriptase, TCR beta cDNA was made from about 490 ng of total RNA. Employing slightly modified ARM-PCR, three nested multiplex PCR rounds were run, and these gave rise to the TCR beta libraries. TRBV1-TRBV30 forward primers paired with a C-beta reverse primer were used in the first two PCR rounds, which ran approximately 10 cycles each. TCRdb recomputed calls from the multiplex PCR reads with MiXCR, one row per CDR3 protein. The profile shows some 320,000 distinct CDR3 sequences, 55% to 65% of them singletons.

The source material was peripheral blood. This sequence was found in a man aged 35 to 55 with primary liver carcinoma and hepatitis B virus infection. This chain connects TRBV6-6 to TRBJ1-3; tentatively, D is TRBD1 (6 bases). The CDR3 nucleotides are TGTGCCAGCAGTTACAGGGGGTCTCTCTCTGGAAACACCATATATTTT. The encoded protein is CASSYRGSLSGNTIYF.